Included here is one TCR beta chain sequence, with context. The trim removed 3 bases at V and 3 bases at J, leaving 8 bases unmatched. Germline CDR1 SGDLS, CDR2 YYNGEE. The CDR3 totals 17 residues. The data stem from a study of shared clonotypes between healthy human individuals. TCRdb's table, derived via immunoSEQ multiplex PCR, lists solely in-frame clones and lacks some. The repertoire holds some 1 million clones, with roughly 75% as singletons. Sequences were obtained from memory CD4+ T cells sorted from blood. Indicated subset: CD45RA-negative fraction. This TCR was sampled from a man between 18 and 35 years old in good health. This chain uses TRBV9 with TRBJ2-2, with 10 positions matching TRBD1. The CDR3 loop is CASSGLDRGPYTGELFF. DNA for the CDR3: TGTGCCAGCAGCGGCCTAGACAGGGGGCCGTACACCGGGGAGCTGTTTTTT.